The 25 T cell receptor beta chains reported below all come from one sample, sequenced in a study of cytomegalovirus exposure and HLA in healthy donors. The PCR used 60 Vbeta and 13 Jbeta primers. Using immunoSEQ multiplex PCR, the repertoire was profiled, and TCRdb retains in-frame clones only, with some absent. Among about 120,000 clones listed, about 70% were seen once. Sequencing was carried out using PBMCs. These receptors all stem from a man aged 25-40 years in good health and CMV-seropositive.

The CDR3 region has the DNA TGTGCCAGCAGCTTGGGGACAGGGATTGAAAAACTGTTTTTT. Translated: CASSLGTGIEKLFF. This chain joins TRBV5-4 and TRBJ1-4; TRBD1 aligns across 8 bases. V lost 0 bases and J lost 7; bases outside the gene matches: 2. This CDR3 is 14 amino acids long. Germline V CDR1 and CDR2: SGHNT, YYREEE (reference sequence).

The chain recombines TRBV4-1 with TRBJ1-5, with a possible D match to TRBD1 (5 bases). V lost 0 bases to trimming and J lost 5 bases, with 8 bases between them. This CDR3 is 14 amino acids long. Germline CDR1 MGHRA, CDR2 YSYEKL. The CDR3 loop is CASSQETGYQPQHF. The CDR3, as DNA: TGCGCCAGCAGCCAAGAAACAGGTTATCAGCCCCAGCATTTT.

The J gene is TRBJ1-1, the V gene TRBV5-1, with a possible D match to TRBD1 (5 bases). This CDR3 spans 14 amino acids. V gave up 2 bases and J gave up 4 bases, with 12 bases separating them. Per the germline V gene, CDR1 is SGHRS and CDR2 is YFSETQ. CDR3 sequence reads: CASSLGQGPTEAFF. In DNA, the CDR3 is TGCGCCAGCAGCTTAGGGCAGGGCCCCACTGAAGCTTTCTTT.

The rearrangement uses TRBV11-1 and TRBJ1-1, with 8 bases that match TRBD1. After removal of 4 bases from V and 6 bases from J, the junction contained 7 bases not matched to a gene. This CDR3 region has 14 residues. Germline V lookup: CDR1 SGHAT, CDR2 FQDESV (reference sequence). CDR3 bases: TGTGCCAGCAGCTCCTACAGGGGGGGGGCTGAAGCTTTCTTT. Translation gives CASSSYRGGAEAFF.

The chain combines TRBV5-1 with TRBJ2-1; the match to TRBD2 covers 11 bases. Germline loops: CDR1 SGHRS, CDR2 YFSETQ. The CDR3 has 16 residues. Trimming cost V 3 bases and J 5 bases; bases outside gene matches: 7. CDR3 DNA: TGCGCCAGCAGCTCGAGTAGCGGGGGGGCCCACAATGAGCAGTTCTTC. Residues: CASSSSSGGAHNEQFF.

The chain uses TRBV21-1 and TRBJ1-3; the table's D gene call, TRBD1, was not cross checked with the DNA. TRBV21-1 represents a pseudogene. This CDR3 has 13 amino acids. Written as DNA, the CDR3 is TGTGCCAGCGACAGGGGGTGTGGAAACACCATATATTTT. Protein: CASDRGCGNTIYF.

The J gene is TRBJ1-1, the V gene TRBV27, with 10 nucleotides matching TRBD1. The CDR3 is 16 residues long. V lost 1 base, J lost 7 bases, and 9 bases stayed unmatched. Germline V gene data show CDR1 as MNHEY and CDR2 as SMNVEV (reference sequence). CDR3 bases: TGTGCCAGCAGTTTATGGGTACCGGGACAGGGGATTGAAGCTTTCTTT. It encodes CASSLWVPGQGIEAFF.

The genes are TRBV2 and TRBJ2-1; possible D gene TRBD2, 7 bases. The V and J ends lost 4 bases and 2 bases respectively, with 15 bases between them. The CDR3 has 16 amino acids. CDR1 and CDR2 from the germline V gene are SNHLY and FYNNEI. CDR3 loop: CASSGGGGAAYNEQFF. The CDR3 DNA follows: TGTGCCAGCAGTGGTGGTGGGGGGGCCGCCTACAATGAGCAGTTCTTC.

This chain uses TRBV23-1 with TRBJ2-5, with D possibly matching TRBD2 (6 bases). TRBV23-1 is given ORF status, its function remaining uncertain. Deletions cut 2 bases from V and 1 base from J, with 14 bases between. There are 16 residues in the CDR3. CDR3 coding DNA: TGCGCCAGCAGTCAAACCACGGGGCGGGGCCAAGAGACCCAGTACTTC. It encodes CASSQTTGRGQETQYF.

The V and J genes are TRBV6-6 and TRBJ1-2; 7 positions match TRBD1. The V gene end was trimmed by 6 bases and the J gene end by 6 bases; junction bases not matched to a gene: 10. Germline lookup yields CDR1 MNHNY and CDR2 SVGAGI (reference sequence). This CDR3 has 14 amino acids. The CDR3 region is CASRTTGQLDGYTF. CDR3 DNA sequence: TGTGCCAGCAGGACCACGGGACAGCTAGATGGCTACACCTTC.

The gene calls are TRBV19 and TRBJ1-1; D ambiguous. V was pared by 1 base and J by 4 bases, with 10 bases between. Looked up from germline, CDR1 is LNHDA and CDR2 is SQIVND (reference sequence). The CDR3 is made up of 14 amino acids. The DNA of the CDR3 is TGTGCCAGTAGTATAGCAGAGGGTGGCACTGAAGCTTTCTTT. Its translation is CASSIAEGGTEAFF.

This rearrangement joins TRBV29-1 to TRBJ1-2; 7 nucleotides align to TRBD1. This CDR3 spans 12 amino acids. Germline CDR1 and CDR2: SQVTM and ANQGSEA. After removal of 2 bases from V and 3 bases from J, the junction contained 0 bases not matched to a gene. The CDR3 region is CSVEQGDYGYTF. CDR3 in DNA: TGCAGCGTTGAACAGGGGGACTATGGCTACACCTTC.

This rearrangement joins TRBV27 to TRBJ1-1; D unresolved. CDR3 length: 14 amino acids. Germline values: CDR1 MNHEY, CDR2 SMNVEV (reference sequence). V was pared by 4 bases and J by 0 bases, with 9 bases between. In nucleotides, the CDR3 is TGTGCCAGCAGTTCTTCAGAGGTGAACACTGAAGCTTTCTTT. Translated, it gives CASSSSEVNTEAFF.

In its sample, this clone was seen a few times. The chain is built from TRBV4-3 and TRBJ1-3; D gene ambiguous. Trimming took 0 bases from V and 1 from J, leaving 10 bases between them. CDR1 and CDR2 from the germline V gene are LGHNA and YSLEER. This CDR3 has 16 residues. The CDR3 region is CASSQDLWSSGNTIYF. CDR3 DNA sequence: TGCGCCAGCAGCCAAGACTTGTGGAGTTCTGGAAACACCATATATTTT.

This sequence joins TRBV19 and TRBJ1-2; 8 bases are a match to TRBD1. This CDR3 has 15 amino acids. The germline CDR1 and CDR2 sequences are LNHDA and SQIVND (reference sequence). Losses at the gene ends were 8 bases for V and 4 bases for J; bases not matched to a gene: 12. The CDR3 protein is CASGNSGGGVYGYTF. CDR3 nucleotide sequence: TGTGCCAGTGGTAATTCAGGGGGCGGTGTCTATGGCTACACCTTC.

V usage is TRBV10-1 and J usage is TRBJ2-7; 13 bases agree with TRBD2. Trimming at V came to 3 bases and at J to 0 bases, leaving 8 bases not matched to a gene. In germline, CDR1 is WNHNN, CDR2 SYGVQD (reference sequence). The CDR3 is 18 amino acids. The CDR3 is CASSDPRGLAGSSYEQYV. The CDR3 DNA reads TGCGCCAGCAGTGATCCCCGGGGACTAGCGGGAAGCTCCTACGAGCAGTACGTC.

A single count supports this clone. This rearrangement joins TRBV30 to TRBJ2-2; 8 nucleotides match TRBD2. CDR3 length: 15 residues. Per germline, CDR1 GTSNPN and CDR2 SVGIG (reference sequence). The V and J ends lost 1 base and 7 bases, in that order; junction bases with no gene match: 8. This CDR3 is CAWSEVAGLGGELFF. The CDR3 DNA is TGTGCCTGGAGTGAGGTAGCGGGGTTAGGCGGGGAGCTGTTTTTT.

The chain has TRBV5-4 and TRBJ2-4; TRBD1 is a possible D gene (5 bases). The CDR3 contains 15 residues. Deletions cut 1 base from V and 0 bases from J, with 8 bases between. CDR1 is SGHNT, CDR2 YYREEE, per germline (reference sequence). The CDR3, as DNA: TGTGCCAGCAGCTTGAGGGGTCTAGCCAAAAACATTCAGTACTTC. Protein: CASSLRGLAKNIQYF. Looking up the rest from reference TRBV5-4 and TRBJ2-4 gives the full variable domain: ETGVTQSPTHLIKTRGQQVTLRCSSQSGHNTVSWYQQALGQGPQFIFQYYREEENGRGNFPPRFSGLQFPNYSSELNVNALELDDSALYLCASSLRGLAKNIQYFGAGTRLSVL.

The chain links TRBV30 to TRBJ1-2; 8 nucleotides agree with TRBD1. Germline V gene lookup returns CDR1 GTSNPN and CDR2 SVGIG (reference sequence). The J segment lost 5 bases and the V segment lost 7 bases, leaving 9 bases of the junction unmatched. The CDR3 is made up of 13 amino acids. The CDR3 sequence is CAYLRDRPYGYTF. As DNA, the CDR3 is TGTGCCTACCTTCGGGACAGGCCATATGGCTACACCTTC.

This clone came up a few times. In DNA, the CDR3 is TGTGCCTGGAGACTAGCGGGGGGCGCAGATACGCAGTATTTT. The encoded protein is CAWRLAGGADTQYF. The chain joins TRBV30 to TRBJ2-3; 12 bases are shared with TRBD2. Trimming removed 3 bases from V and 4 bases from J; junction bases left unmatched: 2. CDR1 and CDR2 from the germline V gene are GTSNPN and SVGIG (reference sequence). The CDR3 runs to 14 residues.

This clone showed up just once. This chain links TRBV28 with TRBJ2-6, with 7 nucleotides matching TRBD1. The germline gives CDR1 MDHEN, CDR2 SYDVKM. V shed 5 bases, J shed 0 bases, and the junction held 4 bases outside the gene matches. The length of the CDR3 is 16 residues. CDR3: CASSTGALSGANVLTF. The CDR3 DNA is TGTGCCAGCAGTACAGGGGCCCTCTCTGGGGCCAACGTCCTGACTTTC.

This clone has just a few counts. V usage is TRBV18 and J usage is TRBJ2-5; 9 positions agree with TRBD1. V lost 3 bases to trimming and J lost 6 bases; unmatched junction nucleotides: 8. Germline-derived CDR1 and CDR2 are KGHSH and LQKENI. The CDR3 is 15 residues long. The CDR3: CASSPGQGSKKTQYF. The CDR3 DNA sequence: TGTGCCAGCTCACCGGGACAGGGAAGCAAGAAGACCCAGTACTTC.

The chain couples TRBV5-4 to TRBJ2-2; 7 nucleotides line up with TRBD2. The ends lost 0 bases at V and 6 bases at J; junction bases unmatched: 5. Per the germline V gene, CDR1 is SGHNT and CDR2 is YYREEE (reference sequence). The CDR3 is made up of 15 amino acids. The CDR3 sequence is CASSLAGLGAGELFF. CDR3 DNA sequence: TGTGCCAGCAGCTTGGCCGGACTAGGGGCCGGGGAGCTGTTTTTT. Looking up the rest from reference TRBV5-4 and TRBJ2-2 gives the full variable domain: ETGVTQSPTHLIKTRGQQVTLRCSSQSGHNTVSWYQQALGQGPQFIFQYYREEENGRGNFPPRFSGLQFPNYSSELNVNALELDDSALYLCASSLAGLGAGELFFGEGSRLTVL.

CDR3: CASSLMTGADLYEQYV. Written as DNA, the CDR3 is TGTGCCAGCAGTCTCATGACAGGCGCCGATCTCTACGAGCAGTACGTC. The gene calls are TRBV28 and TRBJ2-7; TRBD1 might be the D (6 bases). The germline CDR1 and CDR2 sequences are MDHEN and SYDVKM. Trimming removed 5 bases at V and 3 bases at J, with 20 bases between. The CDR3 is 16 amino acids.

Comments on this clone: Additional DNA sequences in this sample encode the identical CDR3. The chain links TRBV6-5 to TRBJ1-5; D unresolved. V shed 0 bases and J shed 2 bases, with 8 bases lying between them. CDR3 length: 15 residues. Per the germline V gene, CDR1 is MNHEY and CDR2 is SVGAGI. The CDR3 DNA reads TGTGCCAGCAGTTACTCGGGCGGGGGCAATCAGCCCCAGCATTTT. Translating it yields CASSYSGGGNQPQHF.